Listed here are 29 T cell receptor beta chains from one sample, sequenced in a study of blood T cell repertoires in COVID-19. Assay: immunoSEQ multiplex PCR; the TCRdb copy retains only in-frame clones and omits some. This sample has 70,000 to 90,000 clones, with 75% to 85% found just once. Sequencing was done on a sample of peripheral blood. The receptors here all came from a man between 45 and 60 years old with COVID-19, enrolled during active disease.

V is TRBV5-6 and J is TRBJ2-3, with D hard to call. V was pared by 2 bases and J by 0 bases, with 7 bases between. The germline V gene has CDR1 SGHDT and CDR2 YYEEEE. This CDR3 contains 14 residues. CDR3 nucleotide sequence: TGTGCCAGCAGCTTATTGAGTAGCACAGATACGCAGTATTTT. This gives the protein CASSLLSSTDTQYF.

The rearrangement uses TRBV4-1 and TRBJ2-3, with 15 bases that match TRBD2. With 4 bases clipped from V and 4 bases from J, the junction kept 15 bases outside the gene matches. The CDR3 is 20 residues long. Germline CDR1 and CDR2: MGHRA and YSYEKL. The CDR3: CASSPSGLAGGGGVADTQYF. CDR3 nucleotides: TGCGCCAGCAGCCCCTCGGGACTAGCGGGAGGAGGGGGTGTGGCAGATACGCAGTATTTT.

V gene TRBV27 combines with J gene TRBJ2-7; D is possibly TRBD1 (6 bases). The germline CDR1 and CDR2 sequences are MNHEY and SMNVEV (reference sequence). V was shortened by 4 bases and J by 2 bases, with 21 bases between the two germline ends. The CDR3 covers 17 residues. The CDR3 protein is CASSSGPNRVGAYEQYF. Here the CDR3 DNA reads TGTGCCAGCAGTTCTGGGCCCAACAGGGTAGGCGCCTACGAGCAGTACTTC.

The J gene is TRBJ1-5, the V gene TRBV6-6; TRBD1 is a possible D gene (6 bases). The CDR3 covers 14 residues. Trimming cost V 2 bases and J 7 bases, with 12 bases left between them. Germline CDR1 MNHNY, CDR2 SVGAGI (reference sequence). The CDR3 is CASSYKGGGQPQHF. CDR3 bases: TGTGCCAGCAGTTACAAGGGTGGGGGCCAGCCCCAGCATTTT.

CDR3 DNA sequence: TGTGCCAGCTCACTCCGACAGGGACGCTACAATGAGCAGTTCTTC. Translation gives CASSLRQGRYNEQFF. The chain couples TRBV18 to TRBJ2-1, with 7 bases lining up with TRBD1. CDR1 KGHSH and CDR2 LQKENI come from the germline V gene. The CDR3 length is 15 residues. V lost 4 bases and J lost 3; bases outside the gene matches: 6.

As DNA, the CDR3 is TGTGCCAGCAGTTTAAGGACAGGGGACATCGAGCAGTACTTC. Its translation is CASSLRTGDIEQYF. J is TRBJ2-7 and V is TRBV27, with 9 bases matching TRBD1. The CDR3 extends over 14 amino acids. Trimming cost V 2 bases and J 6 bases; bases outside gene matches: 5. Germline lookup yields CDR1 MNHEY and CDR2 SMNVEV (reference sequence).

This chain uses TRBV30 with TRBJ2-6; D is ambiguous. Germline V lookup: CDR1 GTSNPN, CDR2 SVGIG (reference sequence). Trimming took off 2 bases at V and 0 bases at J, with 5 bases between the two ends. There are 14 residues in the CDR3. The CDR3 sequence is CAWSLSSGANVLTF. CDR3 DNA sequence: TGTGCCTGGAGTCTTTCCTCTGGGGCCAACGTCCTGACTTTC.

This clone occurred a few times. The CDR3 sequence is CASSEGTSGANEQFF. The CDR3 DNA is TGTGCCAGCAGTGAGGGGACTAGCGGGGCAAATGAGCAGTTCTTC. The chain has TRBV6-4 and TRBJ2-1; 13 bases fit TRBD2. With 3 bases clipped from V and 7 bases from J, the junction kept 3 bases outside the gene matches. Germline V gene sequence: CDR1 MRHNA, CDR2 SNTAGT. This CDR3 is 15 amino acids long.

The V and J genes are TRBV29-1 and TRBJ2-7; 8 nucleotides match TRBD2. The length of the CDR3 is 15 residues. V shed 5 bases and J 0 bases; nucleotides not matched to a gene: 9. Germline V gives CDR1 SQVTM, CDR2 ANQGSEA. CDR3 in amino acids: CSVTAAGGGSYEQYF. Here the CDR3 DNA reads TGCAGCGTTACCGCGGCGGGGGGAGGCTCCTACGAGCAGTACTTC.

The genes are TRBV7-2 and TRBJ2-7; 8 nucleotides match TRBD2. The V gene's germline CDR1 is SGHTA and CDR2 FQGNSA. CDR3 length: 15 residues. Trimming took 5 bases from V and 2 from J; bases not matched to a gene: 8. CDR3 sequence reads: CASSPDRTSTYEQYF. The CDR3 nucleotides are TGTGCCAGCAGCCCGGATCGGACTAGCACCTACGAGCAGTACTTC. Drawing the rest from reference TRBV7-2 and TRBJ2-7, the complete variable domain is GAGVSQSPSNKVTEKGKDVELRCDPISGHTALYWYRQSLGQGLEFLIYFQGNSAPDKSGLPSDRFSAERTGGSVSTLTIQRTQQEDSAVYLCASSPDRTSTYEQYFGPGTRLTVT.

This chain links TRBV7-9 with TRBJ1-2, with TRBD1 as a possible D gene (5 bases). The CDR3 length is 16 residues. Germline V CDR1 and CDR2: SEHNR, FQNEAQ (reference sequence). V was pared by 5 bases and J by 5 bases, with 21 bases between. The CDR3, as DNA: TGTGCCAGCAGCGAGACCCCCAGGGAAGATAAGTATGGCTACACCTTC. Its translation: CASSETPREDKYGYTF.

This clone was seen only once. CDR3 DNA: TGTGCCAGCAGCTATGTCCCCCTCGGACAGAGTTCTAACTATGGCTACACCTTC. It codes for CASSYVPLGQSSNYGYTF. The J gene is TRBJ1-2, the V gene TRBV7-8, with D possibly TRBD1 on 6 matching bases. The CDR3 has 18 residues. V gave up 4 bases and J gave up 0 bases, with 21 bases separating them. CDR1 is SGHVS and CDR2 is FQNEAQ in the germline V gene.

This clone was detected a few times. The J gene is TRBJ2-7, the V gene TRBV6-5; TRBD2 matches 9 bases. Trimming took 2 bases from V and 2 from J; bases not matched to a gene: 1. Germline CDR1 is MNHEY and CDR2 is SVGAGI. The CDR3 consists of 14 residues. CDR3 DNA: TGTGCCAGCAGTTACGGCGGGAGGGCCTACGAGCAGTACTTC. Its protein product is CASSYGGRAYEQYF.

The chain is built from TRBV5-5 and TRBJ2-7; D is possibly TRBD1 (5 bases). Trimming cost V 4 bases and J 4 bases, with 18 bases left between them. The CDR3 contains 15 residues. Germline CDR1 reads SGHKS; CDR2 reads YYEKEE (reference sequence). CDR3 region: CASSPEGALRYEQYF. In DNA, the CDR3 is TGTGCCAGCAGCCCCGAAGGGGCATTAAGGTACGAGCAGTACTTC.

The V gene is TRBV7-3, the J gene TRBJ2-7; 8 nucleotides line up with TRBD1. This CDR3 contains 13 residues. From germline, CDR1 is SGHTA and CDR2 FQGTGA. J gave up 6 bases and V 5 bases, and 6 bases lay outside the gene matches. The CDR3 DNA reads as TGTGCCAGCAGCCGGGACAGGCGATTCGAGCAGTACTTC. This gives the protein CASSRDRRFEQYF.

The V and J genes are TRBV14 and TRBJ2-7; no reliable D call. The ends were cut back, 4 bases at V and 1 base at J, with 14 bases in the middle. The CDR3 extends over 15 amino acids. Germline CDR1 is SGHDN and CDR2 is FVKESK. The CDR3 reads CASSPRWATSYEQYF. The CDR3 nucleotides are TGTGCCAGCAGCCCCCGGTGGGCCACGTCCTACGAGCAGTACTTC. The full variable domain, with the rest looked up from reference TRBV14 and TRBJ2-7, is EAGVTQFPSHSVIEKGQTVTLRCDPISGHDNLYWYRRVMGKEIKFLLHFVKESKQDESGMPNNRFLAERTGGTYSTLKVQPAELEDSGVYFCASSPRWATSYEQYFGPGTRLTVT.

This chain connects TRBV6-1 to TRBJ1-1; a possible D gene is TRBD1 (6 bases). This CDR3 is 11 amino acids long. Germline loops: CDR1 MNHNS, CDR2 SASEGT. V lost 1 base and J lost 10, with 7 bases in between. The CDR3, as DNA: TGTGCCAGCAGTGAAGTAGGGGGAGCTTTCTTT. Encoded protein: CASSEVGGAFF.

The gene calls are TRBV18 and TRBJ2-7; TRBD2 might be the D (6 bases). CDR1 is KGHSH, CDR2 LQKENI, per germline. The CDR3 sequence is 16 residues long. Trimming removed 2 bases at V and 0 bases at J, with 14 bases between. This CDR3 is CASSPEGGVYSYEQYF. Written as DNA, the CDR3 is TGTGCCAGCTCACCAGAGGGAGGAGTTTACTCCTACGAGCAGTACTTC.

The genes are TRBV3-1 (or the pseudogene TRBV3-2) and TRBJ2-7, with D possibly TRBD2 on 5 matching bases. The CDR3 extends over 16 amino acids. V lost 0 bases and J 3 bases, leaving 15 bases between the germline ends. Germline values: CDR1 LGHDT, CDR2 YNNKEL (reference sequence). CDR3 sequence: CASSQDLDLGLYEQYF. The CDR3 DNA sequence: TGTGCCAGCAGCCAAGACTTGGACCTAGGACTCTACGAGCAGTACTTC.

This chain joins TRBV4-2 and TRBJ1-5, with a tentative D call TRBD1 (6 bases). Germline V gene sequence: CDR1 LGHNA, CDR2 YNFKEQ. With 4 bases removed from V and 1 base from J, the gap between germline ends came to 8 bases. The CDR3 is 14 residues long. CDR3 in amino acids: CASSRTASNQPQHF. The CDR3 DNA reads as TGTGCCAGCAGCCGGACAGCCAGCAATCAGCCCCAGCATTTT.

CDR3 amino acids: CACSTASGNTIYF. CDR3 DNA sequence: TGTGCCTGCTCGACAGCCTCTGGAAACACCATATATTTT. The chain has TRBV30 and TRBJ1-3, with a weak D call TRBD1 (5 bases). V lost 6 bases and J 0 bases, leaving 9 bases between the germline ends. Looked up from germline, CDR1 is GTSNPN and CDR2 is SVGIG (reference sequence). The CDR3 extends over 13 amino acids.

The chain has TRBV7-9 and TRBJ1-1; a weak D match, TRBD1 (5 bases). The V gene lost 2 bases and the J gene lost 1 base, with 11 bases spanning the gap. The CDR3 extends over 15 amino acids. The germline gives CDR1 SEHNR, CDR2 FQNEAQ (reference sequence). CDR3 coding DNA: TGTGCCAGCAGCTTACTGACAGTTACGAACACTGAAGCTTTCTTT. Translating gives CASSLLTVTNTEAFF.

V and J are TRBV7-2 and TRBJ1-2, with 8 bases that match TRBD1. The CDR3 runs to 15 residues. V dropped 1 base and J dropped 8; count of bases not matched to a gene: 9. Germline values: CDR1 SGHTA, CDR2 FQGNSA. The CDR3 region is CASSLGDGTGNGYTF. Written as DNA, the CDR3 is TGTGCCAGCAGCTTAGGTGATGGGACAGGAAACGGCTACACCTTC.

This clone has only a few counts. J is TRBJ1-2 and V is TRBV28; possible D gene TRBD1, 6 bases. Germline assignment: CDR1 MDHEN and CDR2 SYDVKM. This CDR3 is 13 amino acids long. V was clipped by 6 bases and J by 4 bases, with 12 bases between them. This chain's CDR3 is CASSGDTLYGYTF. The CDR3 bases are TGTGCCAGCAGCGGGGACACGCTCTATGGCTACACCTTC.

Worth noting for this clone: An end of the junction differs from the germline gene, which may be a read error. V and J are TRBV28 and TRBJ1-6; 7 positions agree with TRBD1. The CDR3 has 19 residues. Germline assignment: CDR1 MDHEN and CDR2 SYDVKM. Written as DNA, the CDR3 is TGTGCCAGCAGCCGTTATGCCCCGATGGGCAGGGGGTATATTTCACCCCTCCACTTT. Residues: CASSRYAPMGRGYISPLHF.

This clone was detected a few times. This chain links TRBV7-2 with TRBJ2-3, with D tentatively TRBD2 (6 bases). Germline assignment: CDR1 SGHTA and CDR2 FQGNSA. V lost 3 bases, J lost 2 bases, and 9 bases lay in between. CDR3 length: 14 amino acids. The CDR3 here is CASSFGRDTDTQYF. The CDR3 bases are TGTGCCAGCAGCTTTGGGCGGGACACAGATACGCAGTATTTT.

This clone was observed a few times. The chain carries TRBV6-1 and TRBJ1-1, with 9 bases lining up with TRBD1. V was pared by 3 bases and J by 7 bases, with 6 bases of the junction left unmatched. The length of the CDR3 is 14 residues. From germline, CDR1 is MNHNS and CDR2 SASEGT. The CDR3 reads CASSDRQGGGEAFF. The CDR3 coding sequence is TGTGCCAGCAGTGATAGACAGGGGGGAGGTGAAGCTTTCTTT.

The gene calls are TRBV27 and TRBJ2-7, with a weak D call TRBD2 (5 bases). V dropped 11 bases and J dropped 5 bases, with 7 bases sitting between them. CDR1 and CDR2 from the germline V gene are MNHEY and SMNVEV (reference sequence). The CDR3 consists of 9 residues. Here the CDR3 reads CARRDEQYF. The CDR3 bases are TGTGCCCGGCGGGACGAGCAGTACTTC.

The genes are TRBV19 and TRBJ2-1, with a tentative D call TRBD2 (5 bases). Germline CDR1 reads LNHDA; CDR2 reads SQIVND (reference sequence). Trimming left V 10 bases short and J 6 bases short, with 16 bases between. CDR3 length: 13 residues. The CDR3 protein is CATTSGLPNEQFF. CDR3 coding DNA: TGTGCCACCACAAGCGGCCTCCCCAATGAGCAGTTCTTC. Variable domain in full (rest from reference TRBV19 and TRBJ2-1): DGGITQSPKYLFRKEGQNVTLSCEQNLNHDAMYWYRQDPGQGLRLIYYSQIVNDFQKGDIAEGYSVSREKKESFPLTVTSAQKNPTAFYLCATTSGLPNEQFFGPGTRLTVL.